This T cell receptor beta chain was recovered during a study of molecular identifiers for immune sequencing clone quantification. Study-wide points: More than 97% of effector molecules, versus under 1% of naive-cell molecules, belonged to clones above 20 RNA copies.

In TCRdb, the PCR reads were re-called with MiXCR into one record per CDR3 protein. The table lists about 65,000 distinct CDR3 sequences, less than 20% of them singletons. Ten or more counts support this clonotype. The antigen is not known. Sorted cells numbering 20,000 to 1,000,000, with 10%, 30% or 50% RNA, yielded the naive CD8 libraries. V was clipped by 3 bases and J by 2 bases; unmatched bases: 13. The CDR3 spans 19 residues. Germline V gene lookup returns CDR1 SGHVS and CDR2 FNYEAQ. The chain couples TRBV7-6 to TRBJ2-1; 10 positions agree with TRBD2. Sequencing input: naive CD8+ T cells from blood, with Jurkat cell RNA spiked in. Subset given: FACS-sorted CD8+CD4-CCR7+CD45RA+ naive T cells. The sequence was obtained from a human donor in good health. Some libraries in this study had Jurkat cell RNA spiked in. CDR3 loop: CASSFWASGSGVAYNEQFF. CDR3 DNA: TGTGCCAGCAGCTTTTGGGCTAGCGGGAGTGGTGTGGCCTACAATGAGCAGTTCTTC.